Each of the 13 T cell receptor beta chains below was sequenced from the same sample in a study of CD8 T cells in Susac syndrome. With random hexamers, reverse transcription was performed on about 0.5 to 1 ug of RNA. TCRdb recomputed calls from the immunoSEQ multiplex PCR reads with MiXCR, one row per CDR3 protein. The profile covers around 160,000 distinct CDR3 sequences, with about 93% appearing a single time and about 0.13% taken by the ten largest. Sequencing was performed on CD4+ T cells from PBMCs. These receptors all stem from a human donor in good health.

The J gene is TRBJ1-6, the V gene TRBV7-2; D not resolved. The germline CDR1 and CDR2 sequences are SGHTA and FQGNSA. V was shortened by 1 base and J by 9 bases, with 7 bases between the two germline ends. CDR3 length equals 13 residues. The CDR3 DNA reads TGTGCCAGCAGCTTAGATGGCAGTTCACCCCTCCACTTT. It translates to CASSLDGSSPLHF. The variable domain in full, completed from reference TRBV7-2 and TRBJ1-6, reads GAGVSQSPSNKVTEKGKDVELRCDPISGHTALYWYRQSLGQGLEFLIYFQGNSAPDKSGLPSDRFSAERTGGSVSTLTIQRTQQEDSAVYLCASSLDGSSPLHFGNGTRLTVT.

The chain has TRBV20-1 and TRBJ1-2; perhaps TRBD1 as D (5 bases). This CDR3 region has 12 residues. In germline, CDR1 is DFQATT, CDR2 SNEGSKA (reference sequence). Trimming pared 3 bases from V and 6 bases from J, leaving 11 bases between. CDR3 DNA: TGCAGTGCTAGTCAGGGAAATGATGGCTACACCTTC. It yields the protein CSASQGNDGYTF.

The J gene is TRBJ2-1, the V gene TRBV10-3; 10 bases fit TRBD2. Germline CDR1 ENHRY, CDR2 SYGVKD. Trimming cost V 3 bases and J 10 bases; bases outside gene matches: 6. This CDR3 is 14 amino acids long. This CDR3 reads CAISDSGGPGEQFF. CDR3 nucleotide sequence: TGTGCCATCAGTGATAGCGGGGGGCCAGGAGAGCAGTTCTTC.

V is TRBV27 and J is TRBJ1-6; D remains unclear. With 6 bases removed from V and 10 bases from J, the gap between germline ends came to 16 bases. Per germline, CDR1 MNHEY and CDR2 SMNVEV (reference sequence). The CDR3 extends over 14 amino acids. CDR3 region: CASSRGTVLSPLHF. For the CDR3, the DNA is TGTGCCAGCAGCAGAGGAACAGTTCTCTCACCCCTCCACTTT.

The CDR3 loop is CSARGLSRETQYF. DNA of the CDR3: TGCAGTGCTAGAGGCCTTAGTAGAGAGACCCAGTACTTC. The chain links TRBV20-1 to TRBJ2-5, with D unclear. Looked up from germline, CDR1 is DFQATT and CDR2 is SNEGSKA (reference sequence). The CDR3 contains 13 residues. The V gene lost 1 base and the J gene lost 4 bases, with 10 bases spanning the gap.

The rearrangement joins TRBV30 to TRBJ2-7; perhaps TRBD1 as D (6 bases). CDR3 length equals 14 residues. Trimming pared 2 bases from V and 2 bases from J, leaving 13 bases between. Per germline, CDR1 GTSNPN and CDR2 SVGIG (reference sequence). The DNA of the CDR3 is TGTGCCTGGAGTCCAGGGGCCGAGACCTACGAGCAGTACTTC. Translation: CAWSPGAETYEQYF.

V is TRBV7-2 and J is TRBJ2-7; TRBD2 agrees at 9 bases. This CDR3 spans 17 amino acids. Unmatched junction bases numbered 8, after V lost 0 bases and J lost 2 bases. The germline V gene encodes CDR1 SGHTA and CDR2 FQGNSA. CDR3 amino acids: CASSLASAGGGAYEQYF. The DNA of the CDR3 is TGTGCCAGCAGCTTAGCGTCAGCGGGGGGAGGGGCCTACGAGCAGTACTTC.

The chain joins TRBV11-2 to TRBJ1-1, with D unclear. The germline gives CDR1 SGHAT, CDR2 FQNNGV. V gave up 1 base and J gave up 8 bases, with 11 bases separating them. The CDR3 totals 13 residues. CDR3: CASSLVPGFEAFF. The DNA of the CDR3 is TGTGCCAGCAGCTTAGTACCGGGATTCGAAGCTTTCTTT.

This clonotype was seen only a few times. J is TRBJ2-3 and V is TRBV9; TRBD2 agrees at 9 bases. V was pared by 0 bases and J by 6 bases, with 8 bases of the junction left unmatched. CDR3 length: 16 residues. Germline V gene data show CDR1 as SGDLS and CDR2 as YYNGEE. CDR3 DNA sequence: TGTGCCAGCAGCGTAGCTGCGGGGGGGCCCAAGGATACGCAGTATTTT. Protein: CASSVAAGGPKDTQYF.

The chain employs TRBV24-1 and TRBJ2-2; a possible D gene is TRBD1 (6 bases). The germline V and J ends were trimmed by 9 bases and 2 bases, with 9 bases remaining between them. CDR3 size: 13 residues. In germline, CDR1 is KGHDR, CDR2 SFDVKD. The CDR3 DNA reads TGTGCCACCTCAGGGGATAACACCGGGGAGCTGTTTTTT. This gives the protein CATSGDNTGELFF.

The J gene is TRBJ1-2, the V gene TRBV4-3; D remains ambiguous. The CDR3 is 14 residues long. Germline V gene data show CDR1 as LGHNA and CDR2 as YSLEER. Trimming shortened V by 1 base and J by 4 bases, and 10 bases separated the two germline ends. This CDR3 reads CASSQGPASYGYTF. The DNA of the CDR3 is TGCGCCAGCAGCCAAGGTCCAGCCTCCTATGGCTACACCTTC.

In this sample, this clonotype turned up once. The chain couples TRBV5-1 to TRBJ2-3; a weak D match, TRBD1 (5 bases). The CDR3 totals 13 residues. The V end lost 4 bases, the J end lost 3 bases, and 9 bases lay between the germline ends. The germline V gene has CDR1 SGHRS and CDR2 YFSETQ. The CDR3: CASSLRQTDTQYF. CDR3 coding DNA: TGCGCCAGCAGCCTCCGACAGACAGATACGCAGTATTTT.

For the CDR3, the DNA is TGTGCCAGCAGCCCCGGGGCGGAAGCTGAAGCTTTCTTT. Translating gives CASSPGAEAEAFF. The chain has TRBV9 and TRBJ1-1; tentatively, D is TRBD1 (5 bases). Germline assignment: CDR1 SGDLS and CDR2 YYNGEE. CDR3 length: 13 amino acids. The V end lost 4 bases, the J end lost 6 bases, and 13 bases lay between the germline ends.